This T cell receptor (beta chain) was retrieved from a study of shared clonotypes between healthy human individuals. Study-wide background: Those who served as donors were a couple of women and three men between the ages of 18 and 49.

Deep-level running was used for the assay. Method: immunoSEQ multiplex PCR; TCRdb's copy keeps in-frame clones and lacks some. This sample yields a few million clones, of which more than 80% are seen a single time; 0.39% belongs to the top ten. A few counts support this clone. The V gene lost 1 base and the J gene lost 5 bases, with 14 bases spanning the gap. CDR1 is GTSNPN and CDR2 is SVGIG in the germline V gene (reference sequence). The CDR3 is 14 amino acids. Investigators divided CD4+ cells into CD45RA+ naive and CD45RA-negative memory subsets. The specimen sequenced was naive CD4+ T cells from PBMCs. Subset indicated: CD45RA+ positively selected. V is TRBV30 and J is TRBJ1-1; D may be TRBD1 (6 bases). The TCR comes from a man between 18 and 29 years old in good health. Some clones in this sample may be carry-over from other donors' samples. This chain's CDR3 is CAWSAGALGTEAFF. CDR3 bases: TGTGCCTGGAGTGCAGGGGCCCTGGGGACTGAAGCTTTCTTT. The full variable domain, rest sourced from reference TRBV30 and TRBJ1-1, is SQTIHQWPATLVQPVGSPLSLECTVEGTSNPNLYWYRQAAGRGLQLLFYSVGIGQISSEVPQNLSASRPQDRQFILSSKKLLLSDSGFYLCAWSAGALGTEAFFGQGTRLTVV.